Shown below are 2 T cell receptor beta chains from a single sample sequenced in a study of shared clonotypes between healthy human individuals. The data were produced by immunoSEQ multiplex PCR, yet TCRdb's version contains in-frame clones alone and is incomplete. In the table there are about 680,000 clones, about three quarters of which are singletons. The source material was memory CD4+ T cells sorted from blood. Subset defined: CD45RA-negative fraction. The receptors derive from a woman aged 30 to 39 in good health.

At least ten counts were recorded for this clone. The chain is built from TRBV10-2 and TRBJ1-1; 9 bases are a match to TRBD1. This CDR3 has 17 residues. Germline V gene lookup returns CDR1 WSHSY and CDR2 SAAADI. The junction had 17 bases not matched to a gene; V was cut back by 8 bases and J by 4 bases. CDR3 region: CASAKGTGMELGTEAFF. Written as DNA, the CDR3 is TGCGCCAGCGCGAAAGGGACAGGGATGGAGTTAGGCACTGAAGCTTTCTTT.

This chain links TRBV5-1 with TRBJ1-3; maybe TRBD1 (6 bases). The CDR3 contains 16 residues. Trimming left V 1 base short and J 2 bases short, with 13 bases between. Germline V gene lookup returns CDR1 SGHRS and CDR2 YFSETQ. The CDR3 loop is CASSLFSGATGNTIYF. CDR3 DNA sequence: TGCGCCAGCAGCTTGTTTTCAGGGGCGACTGGAAACACCATATATTTT.